One sample yielded the 13 T cell receptor beta chains listed below, sequenced in a study of identical twins. Each CDR3 protein is one row after TCRdb ran MiXCR on the 5' RACE reads. This table holds under 900,000 distinct CDR3 sequences, about 20% found once. The same data also contributed to another study, on T cells expressing NK-cell markers.

Source material: PBMCs. These receptors came from a woman aged 18-35 years in good health.

This clonotype was recorded a few times. V and J are TRBV29-1 and TRBJ2-7, with a tentative D call TRBD2 (5 bases). Germline V gene lookup returns CDR1 SQVTM and CDR2 ANQGSEA. This CDR3 has 12 amino acids. V gave up 5 bases and J gave up 3 bases, with 11 bases separating them. In nucleotides, the CDR3 is TGCAGCGTTCTAAGCGGAGTCTACGAGCAGTACTTC. This sequence encodes CSVLSGVYEQYF.

This chain connects TRBV20-1 to TRBJ2-7; D might be TRBD1 or TRBD2, each matching 5 bases. Trimming removed 6 bases from V and 2 bases from J, with 17 bases in between. Germline CDR1 and CDR2: DFQATT and SNEGSKA (reference sequence). CDR3 length equals 14 residues. This CDR3 is CSATTGTTAYEQYF. The CDR3 DNA is TGCAGTGCCACCACCGGGACCACAGCCTACGAGCAGTACTTC.

The CDR3 DNA reads as TGCAGTGCTAGACTAGCGGGGGGCTTCCAAGAGACCCAGTACTTC. Its protein is CSARLAGGFQETQYF. The chain employs TRBV20-1 and TRBJ2-5; 11 positions match TRBD2. CDR1 is DFQATT and CDR2 is SNEGSKA in the germline V gene (reference sequence). CDR3 size: 15 residues. V dropped 2 bases and J dropped 1; count of bases not matched to a gene: 3.

This clonotype was counted between two and nine times. This chain joins TRBV3-1 and TRBJ2-1, with 9 bases identical to TRBD2. The CDR3 consists of 17 residues. Germline CDR1 LGHDT, CDR2 YNNKEL (reference sequence). V trimming: 4 bases; J trimming: 3 bases; junction bases outside the gene matches: 10. The CDR3: CASSPSRASGVYNEQFF. Here the CDR3 DNA reads TGTGCCAGCAGCCCCAGTCGGGCTAGCGGGGTCTACAATGAGCAGTTCTTC.

On this clonotype itself: The germline gene is not matched at one end of the junction; a read error may be the cause. The J gene is TRBJ2-1, the V gene TRBV29-1, with 8 bases lining up with TRBD1. Germline assignment: CDR1 SQVTM and CDR2 ANQGSEA. This CDR3 contains 13 residues. This CDR3 reads CSVGTGYLNEQSF. The DNA for the CDR3 is TGCAGCGTCGGGACAGGTTACCTTAATGAGCAGTCCTTC.

J is TRBJ2-5 and V is TRBV7-2, with D possibly matching TRBD2 (6 bases). The CDR3 loop spans 13 amino acids. V lost 7 bases and J lost 4, with 13 bases in between. CDR1 and CDR2 from the germline V gene are SGHTA and FQGNSA. This CDR3 reads CASKKGAGETQYF. Here the CDR3 DNA reads TGTGCCAGCAAGAAGGGAGCGGGAGAGACCCAGTACTTC.

J is TRBJ1-1 and V is TRBV7-2; perhaps TRBD1 as D (5 bases). V was trimmed by 5 bases and J by 2 bases, leaving 15 bases between them. Germline CDR1 and CDR2: SGHTA and FQGNSA. This CDR3 has 15 amino acids. The DNA for the CDR3 is TGTGCCAGCAGCAATGCCGGGACGGTTAACACTGAAGCTTTCTTT. Its protein product is CASSNAGTVNTEAFF.

This clonotype was seen more than once but under ten times. The chain links TRBV20-1 to TRBJ2-1; D gene uncertain. This CDR3 contains 15 residues. Germline V lookup: CDR1 DFQATT, CDR2 SNEGSKA (reference sequence). Trimming took off 5 bases at V and 2 bases at J, with 16 bases between the two ends. CDR3 sequence: CSADPALIPYNEQFF. CDR3 sequence (DNA): TGCAGTGCTGACCCGGCCCTCATCCCCTACAATGAGCAGTTCTTC.

This clonotype was counted only a few times. V and J are TRBV10-3 and TRBJ2-3; 9 bases are a match to TRBD2. Trimming at V came to 4 bases and at J to 0 bases, leaving 5 bases not matched to a gene. This CDR3 comprises 16 residues. Germline V gene lookup returns CDR1 ENHRY and CDR2 SYGVKD. The CDR3 coding sequence is TGTGCCATCAGTGGGACTAGCGCTCCTAGCACAGATACGCAGTATTTT. Its translation: CAISGTSAPSTDTQYF.

This clonotype was seen a handful of times. The V call is TRBV6-1, the J call TRBJ2-6, with TRBD1 matching over 8 bases. CDR1 is MNHNS and CDR2 is SASEGT in the germline V gene. The CDR3 has 14 residues. V was clipped by 5 bases and J by 8 bases; unmatched bases: 5. Written as DNA, the CDR3 is TGTGCCAGCAGTCAGACAGGGGTGTCCAACGTCCTGACTTTC. Translated, it gives CASSQTGVSNVLTF.

As concerns this clonotype: Possible read error: a much larger clone is one base away. V gene TRBV7-9 combines with J gene TRBJ2-7; D is perhaps TRBD2 (5 bases). The CDR3 length is 12 residues. The germline CDR1 and CDR2 sequences are SEHNR and FQNEAQ (reference sequence). Trimming left V 6 bases short and J 3 bases short, with 9 bases between. The DNA for the CDR3 is TGTGCCAGCAGATCGGGGATCTACGAGCAGTACTTC. Its translation is CASRSGIYEQYF.

The table lists this clonotype with a few counts. The gene calls are TRBV11-1 and TRBJ2-1; 9 nucleotides match TRBD2. The germline gives CDR1 SGHAT, CDR2 FQDESV (reference sequence). There are 19 residues in the CDR3. J gave up 0 bases and V 5 bases, and 14 bases lay outside the gene matches. The DNA of the CDR3 is TGTGCCAGCAGCCGCCCGGCTAGCGGGGAGCTAATCTCCTACAATGAGCAGTTCTTC. Protein: CASSRPASGELISYNEQFF.

The table lists this clonotype with many counts. The genes are TRBV12-3 or TRBV12-4 and TRBJ2-2, with unresolved D. Trimming took off 3 bases at V and 12 bases at J, with 14 bases between the two ends. This CDR3 has 13 residues. The CDR3 spells CASSLPAHTKLFF. The CDR3 coding sequence is TGTGCCAGCAGTTTGCCAGCCCATACGAAGCTGTTTTTT.